Shown below are 31 T cell receptor beta chains from a single sample sequenced in a study of blood T cell repertoires in COVID-19. Only in-frame clones appear in the TCRdb table, and some are missing; sequencing was by immunoSEQ multiplex PCR. The table shows approximately 190,000 clones, with around 87% occurring only once. The sample taken for sequencing was PBMCs or T cells enriched from blood (not recorded which). The receptors here all came from a middle-aged woman in a cohort exposed to, infected with or recovered from COVID-19 (not recorded which).

The CDR3 region is CASSEAGSVYGYTF. CDR3 nucleotide sequence: TGTGCCAGCAGTGAAGCTGGCAGCGTCTATGGCTACACCTTC. This chain connects TRBV2 to TRBJ1-2, with D hard to call. CDR3 size: 14 residues. The germline gives CDR1 SNHLY, CDR2 FYNNEI. V lost 0 bases to trimming and J lost 4 bases, with 9 bases between them.

This clone was seen a few times. The chain employs TRBV4-2 and TRBJ2-3; TRBD2 aligns across 10 bases. With 1 base clipped from V and 4 bases from J, the junction kept 5 bases outside the gene matches. Germline values: CDR1 LGHNA, CDR2 YNFKEQ. The CDR3 loop spans 16 amino acids. The CDR3 is CASSQGSGGGADTQYF. The DNA for the CDR3 is TGTGCCAGCAGCCAAGGCAGCGGGGGGGGCGCAGATACGCAGTATTTT.

This clone was observed once. CDR3 nucleotides: TGCGCCAGCAGCTGGGGGACAGGGGGCACCGGGGAGCTGTTTTTT. It yields the protein CASSWGTGGTGELFF. This chain links TRBV5-1 with TRBJ2-2; 11 nucleotides align to TRBD1. Germline V gene lookup returns CDR1 SGHRS and CDR2 YFSETQ. V shed 3 bases and J 4 bases; nucleotides not matched to a gene: 2. The CDR3 totals 15 residues.

The chain links TRBV6-5 to TRBJ2-5, with 10 positions matching TRBD2. The V and J ends lost 5 bases and 11 bases, in that order; junction bases with no gene match: 8. Germline loops: CDR1 MNHEY, CDR2 SVGAGI. CDR3 length: 13 amino acids. The CDR3 DNA reads as TGTGCCAGCAGTCCTGGACTAGCGGCCAATCAGTACTTC. As protein: CASSPGLAANQYF.

The rearrangement links TRBV5-5 to TRBJ2-2; possible D gene TRBD1, 6 bases. Trimming removed 4 bases from V and 4 bases from J, with 8 bases in between. In germline, CDR1 is SGHKS, CDR2 YYEKEE (reference sequence). The CDR3 has 13 residues. The CDR3 DNA reads as TGTGCCAGCAGCCCACAGGGCACCGGGGAGCTGTTTTTT. Protein sequence: CASSPQGTGELFF.

The chain has TRBV6-5 and TRBJ2-1; 7 nucleotides agree with TRBD2. V trimming: 3 bases; J trimming: 10 bases; junction bases outside the gene matches: 12. The germline V gene encodes CDR1 MNHEY and CDR2 SVGAGI. There are 15 residues in the CDR3. CDR3 loop: CASSYGLGLVGEQFF. CDR3 sequence (DNA): TGTGCCAGCAGTTATGGACTAGGATTAGTGGGGGAGCAGTTCTTC.

V and J are TRBV27 and TRBJ2-3, with 7 bases fitting TRBD2. The CDR3 covers 14 residues. After removal of 5 bases from V and 2 bases from J, the junction contained 4 bases not matched to a gene. Germline CDR1 reads MNHEY; CDR2 reads SMNVEV (reference sequence). In nucleotides, the CDR3 is TGTGCCAGCAGTCCAGCGGGAAACACAGATACGCAGTATTTT. It encodes CASSPAGNTDTQYF.

V and J are TRBV21-1 and TRBJ1-5; TRBD1 is the table's D call and was not checked against the DNA. TRBV21-1 is designated a pseudogene. The CDR3 contains 18 residues. The CDR3 is CASSTATVIFWVNQPQHF. CDR3 bases: TGTGCCAGCAGCACCGCGACAGTGATCTTTTGGGTTAATCAGCCCCAGCATTTT.

This clone was seen once. This chain links TRBV19 with TRBJ1-3; tentatively, D is TRBD1 (5 bases). There are 13 residues in the CDR3. Germline values: CDR1 LNHDA, CDR2 SQIVND (reference sequence). V lost 3 bases and J 3 bases, leaving 6 bases between the germline ends. The CDR3 loop is CASSIRVGNTIYF. CDR3 in DNA: TGTGCCAGTAGTATCAGGGTTGGAAACACCATATATTTT.

The J gene is TRBJ2-2, the V gene TRBV7-9; TRBD2 aligns across 13 bases. V gave up 7 bases and J gave up 6 bases; unmatched junction bases: 8. The CDR3 contains 16 residues. The germline gives CDR1 SEHNR, CDR2 FQNEAQ (reference sequence). The CDR3 spells CASNRLAGGRAGELFF. The CDR3 DNA reads TGTGCCAGCAACCGACTAGCGGGGGGCCGCGCCGGGGAGCTGTTTTTT.

This clone came up a few times. This chain joins TRBV6-5 and TRBJ1-6; 10 positions match TRBD1. The CDR3 length is 15 residues. V was pared by 4 bases and J by 7 bases, with 4 bases of the junction left unmatched. Germline loops: CDR1 MNHEY, CDR2 SVGAGI. The CDR3, as DNA: TGTGCCAGCAGTTCCCTGGGACAGGGGAATTCACCCCTCCACTTT. Translating gives CASSSLGQGNSPLHF.

Here the CDR3 DNA reads TGTGCCAGCAGCTTAACGCTCCGTGCGATATCGGAGACCCAGTACTTC. Translation gives CASSLTLRAISETQYF. This chain uses TRBV7-9 with TRBJ2-5, with D unresolved. The CDR3 is made up of 16 amino acids. Germline V lookup: CDR1 SEHNR, CDR2 FQNEAQ (reference sequence). The V end lost 2 bases, the J end lost 5 bases, and 18 bases lay between the germline ends.

The chain carries TRBV18 and TRBJ2-3; 8 bases line up with TRBD2. Germline CDR1 and CDR2: KGHSH and LQKENI. This CDR3 contains 15 residues. J lost 7 bases, V lost 7 bases, and 13 bases had no gene match. In DNA, the CDR3 is TGTGCCAGCTTACCCACGGCGGGAGGCGTGTATACGCAGTATTTT. This encodes CASLPTAGGVYTQYF.

At least ten counts were recorded for this clone. The sample holds other DNA sequences that translate to the same CDR3. The V call is TRBV7-9, the J call TRBJ1-1; D is uncertain. The length of the CDR3 is 13 residues. CDR1 and CDR2 (germline): SEHNR, FQNEAQ (reference sequence). Between the trimmed V and J ends, which lost 3 bases and 1 base, there was a span of 6 bases. Here the CDR3 DNA reads TGTGCCAGCAGCTTTGGCGGGAACACTGAAGCTTTCTTT. This encodes CASSFGGNTEAFF.

The rearrangement uses TRBV28 and TRBJ2-7, with 9 bases that match TRBD1. CDR3 length equals 15 residues. J was trimmed by 1 base and V by 4 bases; bases with no gene match: 5. Germline V lookup: CDR1 MDHEN, CDR2 SYDVKM. CDR3 DNA sequence: TGTGCCAGCAGTTCACCGGGACAGGGATCCTACGAGCAGTACTTC. Its protein is CASSSPGQGSYEQYF.

The gene calls are TRBV27 and TRBJ2-7; D is ambiguous. Germline loops: CDR1 MNHEY, CDR2 SMNVEV (reference sequence). The CDR3 extends over 13 amino acids. Between the trimmed V and J ends, which lost 6 bases and 0 bases, there was a span of 9 bases. The CDR3 DNA sequence: TGTGCCAGCAGCCCGCGCCCCTCCTACGAGCAGTACTTC. The encoded protein is CASSPRPSYEQYF.

V and J are TRBV6-2 or TRBV6-3 and TRBJ2-6; D gene uncertain. CDR1 and CDR2 (germline): MNHEY, SVGEGT. This CDR3 is built from 15 residues. V dropped 4 bases and J dropped 0 bases, with 7 bases sitting between them. In nucleotides, the CDR3 is TGTGCCAGCAGTTTAGAAGACTCTGGGGCCAACGTCCTGACTTTC. Translating gives CASSLEDSGANVLTF.

The gene calls are TRBV19 and TRBJ1-1; 9 bases align to TRBD1. Trimming took 7 bases from V and 1 from J; bases not matched to a gene: 10. CDR1 is LNHDA and CDR2 is SQIVND in the germline V gene (reference sequence). The CDR3 loop spans 16 amino acids. Here the CDR3 reads CASKRGTGSRNTEAFF. CDR3 nucleotide sequence: TGTGCCAGTAAACGGGGGACAGGGTCGAGGAACACTGAAGCTTTCTTT.

The chain recombines TRBV5-1 with TRBJ1-5; tentative D call: TRBD1 (6 bases). V was shortened by 0 bases and J by 4 bases, with 11 bases between the two germline ends. The germline V gene encodes CDR1 SGHRS and CDR2 YFSETQ. CDR3 length: 15 residues. The CDR3 loop reads CASSLADSLNQPQHF. CDR3 bases: TGCGCCAGCAGCTTGGCGGACAGTCTTAATCAGCCCCAGCATTTT. The variable domain in full, completed from reference TRBV5-1 and TRBJ1-5, reads KAGVTQTPRYLIKTRGQQVTLSCSPISGHRSVSWYQQTPGQGLQFLFEYFSETQRNKGNFPGRFSGRQFSNSRSEMNVSTLELGDSALYLCASSLADSLNQPQHFGDGTRLSIL.

The V call is TRBV2, the J call TRBJ2-5, with D unclear. V was clipped by 5 bases and J by 4 bases, with 14 bases between them. CDR1 is SNHLY and CDR2 is FYNNEI in the germline V gene. CDR3 size: 14 residues. The CDR3 DNA is TGTGCCAGCAGTAGGAAGCGTGAAGGAGAGACCCAGTACTTC. It encodes CASSRKREGETQYF.

V gene TRBV9 combines with J gene TRBJ1-4; 9 bases align to TRBD1. V trimming: 0 bases; J trimming: 6 bases; junction bases outside the gene matches: 3. The CDR3 length is 15 residues. The germline V gene has CDR1 SGDLS and CDR2 YYNGEE. The DNA of the CDR3 is TGTGCCAGCAGCGTAGTGGGGACAGGGTATGAAAAACTGTTTTTT. Protein product: CASSVVGTGYEKLFF.

This chain uses TRBV10-3 with TRBJ2-7; D is possibly TRBD1 (6 bases). This CDR3 is built from 13 residues. Per the germline V gene, CDR1 is ENHRY and CDR2 is SYGVKD. Trimming removed 8 bases at V and 3 bases at J, with 14 bases between. CDR3 loop: CAIGNRDVYEQYF. Written as DNA, the CDR3 is TGTGCCATCGGAAACAGGGATGTCTACGAGCAGTACTTC.

The chain combines TRBV7-8 with TRBJ2-2; 8 nucleotides agree with TRBD2. This CDR3 is built from 18 residues. J lost 3 bases, V lost 1 base, and 10 bases had no gene match. Germline assignment: CDR1 SGHVS and CDR2 FQNEAQ. The CDR3 spells CASSLDPLAGTYTGELFF. CDR3 nucleotide sequence: TGTGCCAGCAGCTTAGATCCCTTAGCGGGGACCTACACCGGGGAGCTGTTTTTT.

The chain joins TRBV7-2 to TRBJ1-1; D possibly corresponds to TRBD1 (6 bases). The germline V gene has CDR1 SGHTA and CDR2 FQGNSA. Between the trimmed V and J ends, which lost 4 bases and 6 bases, there was a span of 15 bases. The CDR3 contains 14 residues. CDR3 region: CASSSTQGEAEAFF. For the CDR3, the DNA is TGTGCCAGCAGCTCCACACAGGGCGAGGCTGAAGCTTTCTTT.

The V call is TRBV4-3, the J call TRBJ2-7; the D gene is possibly TRBD2 (5 bases). V lost 3 bases and J 5 bases, leaving 17 bases between the germline ends. Per the germline V gene, CDR1 is LGHNA and CDR2 is YSLEER. This CDR3 is 15 amino acids long. The CDR3 bases are TGCGCCAGCAGCCAGAACCGGGATGGTGGCCACGAGCAGTACTTC. This sequence encodes CASSQNRDGGHEQYF.

This sequence joins TRBV4-1 and TRBJ1-2; 9 positions agree with TRBD1. The CDR3 runs 16 residues. After removal of 3 bases from V and 7 bases from J, the junction contained 12 bases not matched to a gene. The germline V gene encodes CDR1 MGHRA and CDR2 YSYEKL. CDR3 protein: CASSQRNRGRTVGYTF. The DNA for the CDR3 is TGCGCCAGCAGCCAGAGAAACAGGGGGCGCACAGTTGGCTACACCTTC.

The rearrangement joins TRBV27 to TRBJ1-2; weak D call: TRBD1 (5 bases). Between the trimmed V and J ends, which lost 6 bases and 4 bases, there was a span of 15 bases. CDR1 is MNHEY, CDR2 SMNVEV, per germline (reference sequence). The CDR3 runs to 14 residues. The CDR3 DNA is TGTGCCAGCAGCAAAAGGGAAGGGGTCTATGGCTACACCTTC. It is translated as CASSKREGVYGYTF.

V is TRBV7-6 and J is TRBJ2-7, with 14 bases identical to TRBD2. Germline V gives CDR1 SGHVS, CDR2 FNYEAQ. The CDR3 sequence is 18 residues long. Unmatched junction bases numbered 11, after V lost 5 bases and J lost 2 bases. Here the CDR3 reads CASSNKWTSGGPTYEQYF. CDR3 bases: TGTGCCAGCAGCAATAAGTGGACTAGCGGGGGGCCGACCTACGAGCAGTACTTC.

The CDR3 region is CASSLGDSREQYF. CDR3 bases: TGTGCCAGCAGCTTAGGGGATTCGAGGGAGCAGTACTTC. This sequence joins TRBV13 and TRBJ2-7, with D unresolved. V was cut by 0 bases and J by 7 bases, with 10 bases left in between. CDR3 length: 13 amino acids. Germline assignment: CDR1 PRHDT and CDR2 FYEKMQ (reference sequence). The whole variable domain, remainder taken from reference TRBV13 and TRBJ2-7, is AAGVIQSPRHLIKEKRETATLKCYPIPRHDTVYWYQQGPGQDPQFLISFYEKMQSDKGSIPDRFSAQQFSDYHSELNMSSLELGDSALYFCASSLGDSREQYFGPGTRLTVT.

The CDR3 is CASSVTGTSNEQFF. Written as DNA, the CDR3 is TGTGCCAGCAGCGTTACCGGGACTAGCAATGAGCAGTTCTTC. The chain employs TRBV7-9 and TRBJ2-1; 8 positions agree with TRBD2. V shed 5 bases and J 6 bases; nucleotides not matched to a gene: 6. CDR3 length equals 14 residues. Looked up from germline, CDR1 is SEHNR and CDR2 is FQNEAQ (reference sequence).

The genes are TRBV11-3 and TRBJ2-7; D possibly corresponds to TRBD2 (5 bases). V was clipped by 2 bases and J by 2 bases, with 25 bases between them. Germline CDR1 reads SGHNT; CDR2 reads YENEEA. The CDR3 has 19 amino acids. The CDR3 here is CASSLTSFGWRLRTYEQYF. As DNA, the CDR3 is TGTGCCAGCAGCTTAACCTCCTTTGGTTGGAGACTACGAACCTACGAGCAGTACTTC. The full variable domain, with the rest looked up from reference TRBV11-3 and TRBJ2-7, is EAGVVQSPRYKIIEKKQPVAFWCNPISGHNTLYWYLQNLGQGPELLIRYENEEAVDDSQLPKDRFSAERLKGVDSTLKIQPAELGDSAVYLCASSLTSFGWRLRTYEQYFGPGTRLTVT.